One sample yielded the 5 T cell receptor beta chains listed below, sequenced in a study of shared clonotypes between healthy human individuals (dated by TCRdb to the early 2020s). Library construction relied on the immunoSEQ multiplex PCR assay. TCRdb holds this immuneACCESS table with in-frame rearrangements only. Some clones are missing; in checked studies, unresolved V genes explain under half, and the rest has no known cause. Counted in this sample were 2 million to 2.5 million clones; about 92% of them appeared once. The ten largest clones capture under 0.45% of the sample. Sequencing was performed on naive CD4+ T cells from PBMCs. The cell subset or site label here, explained by the study, means: CD45RA+ positively selected. The receptors derive from a man aged 18 to 30 in good health. Some clones in this sample may be carry-over from other donors' samples.

The V call is TRBV7-9, the J call TRBJ2-6; D not resolved. CDR3 length: 13 residues. V was shortened by 8 bases and J by 1 base, with 6 bases between the two germline ends. Germline values: CDR1 SEHNR, CDR2 FQNEAQ (reference sequence). The CDR3 sequence: CASVGSGANVLTF. DNA of the CDR3: TGTGCCAGCGTTGGGTCTGGGGCCAACGTCCTGACTTTC.

The chain is built from TRBV10-3 and TRBJ2-5; 13 positions agree with TRBD2. The length of the CDR3 is 19 residues. Germline CDR1 is ENHRY and CDR2 is SYGVKD. The ends lost 3 bases at V and 5 bases at J; junction bases unmatched: 15. CDR3 DNA sequence: TGTGCCATCAGTGAAAAAGGACTAGCGGGGGACGTCGGCGGGGAGACCCAGTACTTC. It encodes CAISEKGLAGDVGGETQYF.

The chain carries TRBV7-9 and TRBJ1-1, with D uncertain. The CDR3 loop spans 14 amino acids. Germline CDR1 is SEHNR and CDR2 is FQNEAQ (reference sequence). V was clipped by 0 bases and J by 6 bases, with 11 bases between them. The DNA of the CDR3 is TGTGCCAGCAGCTTAGCGCCCCGGGCCCCTGAAGCTTTCTTT. This encodes CASSLAPRAPEAFF.

This rearrangement joins TRBV7-2 to TRBJ1-5; TRBD1 might be the D (5 bases). In germline, CDR1 is SGHTA, CDR2 FQGNSA. Trimming left V 5 bases short and J 7 bases short, with 9 bases between. The CDR3 spans 12 residues. The CDR3 DNA reads TGTGCCAGCAGCCGTACAGGACAGCCCCAGCATTTT. Amino acids: CASSRTGQPQHF. The whole variable domain, remainder taken from reference TRBV7-2 and TRBJ1-5, is GAGVSQSPSNKVTEKGKDVELRCDPISGHTALYWYRQSLGQGLEFLIYFQGNSAPDKSGLPSDRFSAERTGGSVSTLTIQRTQQEDSAVYLCASSRTGQPQHFGDGTRLSIL.

J is TRBJ2-7 and V is TRBV10-3; the D is unclear. The CDR3 has 12 residues. Between the trimmed V and J ends, which lost 0 bases and 13 bases, there was a span of 13 bases. Looked up from germline, CDR1 is ENHRY and CDR2 is SYGVKD. For the CDR3, the DNA is TGTGCCATCAGTGAGTCGGGTAGAGCCCTCTACTTC. It yields the protein CAISESGRALYF.